These 11 T cell receptor beta chains were all obtained from the same sample, sequenced in a study of PD-L1 blockade in urothelial cancer. The time point was: peripheral blood 6 weeks after treatment start. TCRdb's table, derived via immunoSEQ multiplex PCR, lists solely in-frame clones and lacks some. The table has some 30,000 clones, about four fifths seen once. The input for sequencing was PBMCs, taken around atezolizumab (anti-PD-L1) treatment. Source of these receptors: a man between 70 and 80 years old with urothelial cancer.

The chain uses TRBV5-1 and TRBJ2-1; the D is unclear. Per germline, CDR1 SGHRS and CDR2 YFSETQ. Trimming cost V 1 base and J 8 bases, with 7 bases left between them. The CDR3 runs to 12 residues. CDR3 sequence (DNA): TGCGCCAGCAGCTTGAATCTATATGAGCAGTTCTTC. Amino acids: CASSLNLYEQFF.

The CDR3 DNA sequence: TGTGCTAGTGGCCCTGGACTAGCGGCTACCTACGAGCAGTACTTC. Translating gives CASGPGLAATYEQYF. The gene calls are TRBV12-5 and TRBJ2-7; 10 bases are a match to TRBD2. J lost 2 bases, V lost 6 bases, and 7 bases had no gene match. The CDR3 length is 15 residues. Per germline, CDR1 LGHNT and CDR2 FRNRAP.

CDR3 region: CASSEIGTVRFTDTQYF. For the CDR3, the DNA is TGTGCCAGCAGTGAAATAGGGACAGTAAGGTTCACAGATACGCAGTATTTT. The V gene is TRBV6-1, the J gene TRBJ2-3, with 7 bases fitting TRBD1. The germline CDR1 and CDR2 sequences are MNHNS and SASEGT. Trimming at V came to 2 bases and at J to 2 bases, leaving 10 bases not matched to a gene. The CDR3 sequence is 17 residues long.

V usage is TRBV10-3 and J usage is TRBJ1-1; 12 bases are a match to TRBD1. V trimming: 2 bases; J trimming: 11 bases; junction bases outside the gene matches: 9. CDR3 length: 15 residues. The germline gives CDR1 ENHRY, CDR2 SYGVKD. CDR3 protein: CAISEPPGTGGFAFF. In DNA, the CDR3 is TGTGCCATCAGTGAGCCCCCCGGGACAGGGGGCTTCGCTTTCTTT.

The chain links TRBV5-4 to TRBJ1-2, with 11 bases that match TRBD1. CDR3 length: 16 residues. Per germline, CDR1 SGHNT and CDR2 YYREEE (reference sequence). J gave up 5 bases and V 1 base, and 7 bases lay outside the gene matches. Written as DNA, the CDR3 is TGTGCCAGCAGCTTGTACGGACAGGGGGCGAGTTATGGCTACACCTTC. Translation: CASSLYGQGASYGYTF. Supplemented by reference TRBV5-4 and TRBJ1-2, the full variable domain reads ETGVTQSPTHLIKTRGQQVTLRCSSQSGHNTVSWYQQALGQGPQFIFQYYREEENGRGNFPPRFSGLQFPNYSSELNVNALELDDSALYLCASSLYGQGASYGYTFGSGTRLTVV.

This clone has more than one count but fewer than ten. The chain has TRBV7-2 and TRBJ2-5; 12 positions agree with TRBD2. V was pared by 5 bases and J by 2 bases, with 6 bases of the junction left unmatched. This CDR3 has 16 residues. Per the germline V gene, CDR1 is SGHTA and CDR2 is FQGNSA. The CDR3 reads CASSLSSGGGQETQYF. The CDR3 region has the DNA TGTGCCAGCAGCCTCTCTAGCGGGGGGGGGCAAGAGACCCAGTACTTC.

This clone was observed a few times. The chain carries TRBV6-5 and TRBJ1-6, with D possibly matching TRBD1 (6 bases). The CDR3 has 15 amino acids. CDR1 and CDR2 from the germline V gene are MNHEY and SVGAGI. Trimming took off 2 bases at V and 6 bases at J, with 11 bases between the two ends. CDR3 residues: CASSYGGRINSPLHF. CDR3 nucleotide sequence: TGTGCCAGCAGTTACGGGGGCAGGATTAATTCACCCCTCCACTTT.

V is TRBV7-3 and J is TRBJ2-5; 7 nucleotides agree with TRBD2. Germline trimming cut 2 bases from V and 5 bases from J; bases unmatched to any gene: 2. From germline, CDR1 is SGHTA and CDR2 FQGTGA. This CDR3 comprises 13 residues. The CDR3 sequence is CASSLAGDETQYF. The CDR3 DNA reads as TGTGCCAGCAGCTTAGCGGGGGACGAGACCCAGTACTTC.

V usage is TRBV11-3 and J usage is TRBJ1-2; perhaps TRBD1 as D (6 bases). The CDR3 runs to 13 residues. The germline CDR1 and CDR2 sequences are SGHNT and YENEEA. Trimming took 1 base from V and 8 from J, leaving 11 bases between them. The CDR3 nucleotides read TGTGCCAGCAGCTTAGTTACGGGGGGCGGCTACACCTTC. It codes for CASSLVTGGGYTF.

This chain links TRBV9 with TRBJ1-5; 9 bases are shared with TRBD1. The CDR3 has 18 amino acids. CDR1 SGDLS and CDR2 YYNGEE come from the germline V gene. Trimming cost V 2 bases and J 4 bases; bases outside gene matches: 13. The CDR3: CASSVPPPGQGWNQPQHF. The CDR3 nucleotides are TGTGCCAGCAGCGTTCCCCCTCCGGGACAGGGTTGGAATCAGCCCCAGCATTTT.

The J gene is TRBJ1-3, the V gene TRBV4-2; D gene unclear. CDR3 length: 13 amino acids. With 1 base removed from V and 3 bases from J, the gap between germline ends came to 4 bases. Per germline, CDR1 LGHNA and CDR2 YNFKEQ. Here the CDR3 reads CASSQVLGNTIYF. The DNA of the CDR3 is TGTGCCAGCAGCCAAGTACTTGGAAACACCATATATTTT.